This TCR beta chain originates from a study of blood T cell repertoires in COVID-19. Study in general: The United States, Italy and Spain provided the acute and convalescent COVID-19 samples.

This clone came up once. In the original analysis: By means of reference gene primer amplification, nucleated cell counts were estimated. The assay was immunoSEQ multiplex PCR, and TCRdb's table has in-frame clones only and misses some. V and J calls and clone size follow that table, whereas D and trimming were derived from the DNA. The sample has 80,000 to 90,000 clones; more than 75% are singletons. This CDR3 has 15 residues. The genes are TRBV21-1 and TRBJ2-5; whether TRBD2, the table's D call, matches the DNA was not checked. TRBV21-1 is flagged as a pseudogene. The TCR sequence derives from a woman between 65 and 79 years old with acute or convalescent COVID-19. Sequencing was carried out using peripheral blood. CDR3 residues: CASSKREGSGETQYF. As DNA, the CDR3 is TGTGCCAGCAGCAAACGGGAGGGGAGTGGAGAGACCCAGTACTTC.